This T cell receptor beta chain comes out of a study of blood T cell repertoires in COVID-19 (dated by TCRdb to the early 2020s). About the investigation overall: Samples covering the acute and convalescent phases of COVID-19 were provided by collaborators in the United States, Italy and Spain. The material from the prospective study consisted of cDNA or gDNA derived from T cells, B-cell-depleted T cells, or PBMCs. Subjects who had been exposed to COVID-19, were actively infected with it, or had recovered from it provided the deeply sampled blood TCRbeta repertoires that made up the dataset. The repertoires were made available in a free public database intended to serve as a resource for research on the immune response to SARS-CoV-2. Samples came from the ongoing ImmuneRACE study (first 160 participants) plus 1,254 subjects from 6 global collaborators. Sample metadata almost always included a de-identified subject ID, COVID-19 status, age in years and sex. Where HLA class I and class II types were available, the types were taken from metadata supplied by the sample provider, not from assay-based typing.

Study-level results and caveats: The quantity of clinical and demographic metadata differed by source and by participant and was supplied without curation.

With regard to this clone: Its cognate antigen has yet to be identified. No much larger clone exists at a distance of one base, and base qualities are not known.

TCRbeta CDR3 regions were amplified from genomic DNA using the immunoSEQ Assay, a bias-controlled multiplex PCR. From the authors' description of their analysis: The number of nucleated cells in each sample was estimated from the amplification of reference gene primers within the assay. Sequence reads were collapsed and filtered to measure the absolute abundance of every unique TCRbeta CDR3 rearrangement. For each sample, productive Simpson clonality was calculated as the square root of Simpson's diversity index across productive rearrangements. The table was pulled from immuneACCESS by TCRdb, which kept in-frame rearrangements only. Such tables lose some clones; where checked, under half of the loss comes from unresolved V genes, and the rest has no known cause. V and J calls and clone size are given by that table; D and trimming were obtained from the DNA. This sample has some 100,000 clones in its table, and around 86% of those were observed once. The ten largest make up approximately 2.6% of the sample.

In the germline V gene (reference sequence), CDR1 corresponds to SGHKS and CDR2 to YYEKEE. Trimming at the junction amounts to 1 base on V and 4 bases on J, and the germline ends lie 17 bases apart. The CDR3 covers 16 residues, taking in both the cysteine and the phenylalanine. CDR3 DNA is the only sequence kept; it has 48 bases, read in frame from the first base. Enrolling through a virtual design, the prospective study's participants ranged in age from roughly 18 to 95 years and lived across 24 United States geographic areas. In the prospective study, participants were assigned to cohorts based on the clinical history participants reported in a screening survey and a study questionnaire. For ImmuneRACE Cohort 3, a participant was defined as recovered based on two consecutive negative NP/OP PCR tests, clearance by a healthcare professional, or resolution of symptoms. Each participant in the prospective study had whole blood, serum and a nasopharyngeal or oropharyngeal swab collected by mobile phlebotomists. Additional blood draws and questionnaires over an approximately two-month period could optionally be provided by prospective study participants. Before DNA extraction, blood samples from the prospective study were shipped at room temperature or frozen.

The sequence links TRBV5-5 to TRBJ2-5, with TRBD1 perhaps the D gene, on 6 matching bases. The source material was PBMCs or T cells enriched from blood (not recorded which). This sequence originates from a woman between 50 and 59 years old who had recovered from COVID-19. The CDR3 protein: CASSLQGTLKGETQYF. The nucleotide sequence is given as TGTGCCAGCAGCTTGCAAGGGACACTGAAGGGAGAGACCCAGTACTTC.